Following are 5 T cell receptor beta chains from one sample sequenced in a study of blood T cell repertoires in COVID-19. Profiled with immunoSEQ multiplex PCR; TCRdb holds only in-frame clones, not every one. The repertoire holds approximately 170,000 clones, with about 84% as singletons. Sequencing was performed on PBMCs or T cells enriched from blood (not recorded which). These receptors came from a man aged 45 to 65 who had recovered from COVID-19.

The gene calls are TRBV2 and TRBJ2-2, with 9 positions matching TRBD1. The CDR3 has 16 residues. Germline CDR1 SNHLY, CDR2 FYNNEI. V gave up 4 bases and J gave up 5 bases; unmatched junction bases: 8. CDR3 nucleotides: TGTGCCAGCAGTGCACAGGGGGCGCTTCCGACCGGGGAGCTGTTTTTT. It is translated as CASSAQGALPTGELFF. Combining the CDR3 with reference TRBV2 and TRBJ2-2 gives the whole variable domain EPEVTQTPSHQVTQMGQEVILRCVPISNHLYFYWYRQILGQKVEFLVSFYNNEISEKSEIFDDQFSVERPDGSNFTLKIRSTKLEDSAMYFCASSAQGALPTGELFFGEGSRLTVL.

CDR3 sequence: CASSVGGNTGELFF. Here the CDR3 DNA reads TGTGCCAGCAGTGTCGGGGGGAACACCGGGGAGCTGTTTTTT. This chain joins TRBV2 and TRBJ2-2; D perhaps matches TRBD2 (6 bases). CDR3 size: 14 residues. The germline CDR1 and CDR2 sequences are SNHLY and FYNNEI. The V and J ends lost 4 bases and 1 base respectively, with 7 bases between them.

The rearrangement links TRBV5-1 to TRBJ2-1, with TRBD2 as a possible D gene (6 bases). CDR1 SGHRS and CDR2 YFSETQ come from the germline V gene. The CDR3 length is 12 residues. Trimming removed 1 base from V and 12 bases from J, with 11 bases in between. CDR3 sequence (DNA): TGCGCCAGCAGCTTGCCCGGGAGAGCGCAGTTCTTC. Translating gives CASSLPGRAQFF.

As DNA, the CDR3 is TGTGCCAGCAGTGATTATTCCACCGGGGAGCTGTTTTTT. Its translation is CASSDYSTGELFF. The chain uses TRBV2 and TRBJ2-2; D call uncertain. The germline gives CDR1 SNHLY, CDR2 FYNNEI. The CDR3 has 13 residues. V dropped 3 bases and J dropped 4 bases, with 6 bases sitting between them.

CDR3 sequence reads: CASRGQGGGKDIQYF. CDR3 sequence (DNA): TGTGCCAGCAGGGGACAGGGCGGGGGAAAGGACATTCAGTACTTC. The V gene is TRBV6-5, the J gene TRBJ2-4; 9 nucleotides match TRBD1. Trimming at V came to 6 bases and at J to 8 bases, leaving 11 bases not matched to a gene. Germline CDR1 MNHEY, CDR2 SVGAGI. The CDR3 totals 15 residues.